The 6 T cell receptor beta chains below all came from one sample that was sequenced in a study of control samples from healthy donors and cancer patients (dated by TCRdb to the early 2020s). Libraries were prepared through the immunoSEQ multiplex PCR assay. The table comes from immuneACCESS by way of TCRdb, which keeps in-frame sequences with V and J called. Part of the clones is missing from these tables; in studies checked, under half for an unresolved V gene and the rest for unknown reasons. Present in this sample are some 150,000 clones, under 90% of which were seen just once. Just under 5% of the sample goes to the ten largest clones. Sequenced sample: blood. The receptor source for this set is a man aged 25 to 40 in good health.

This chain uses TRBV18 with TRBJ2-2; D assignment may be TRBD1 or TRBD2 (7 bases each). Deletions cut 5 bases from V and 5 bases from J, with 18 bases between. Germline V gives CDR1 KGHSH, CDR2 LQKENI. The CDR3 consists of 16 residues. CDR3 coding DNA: TGTGCCAGCTCATCAAGCGGGACAGCTAGTACCGGGGAGCTGTTTTTT. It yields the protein CASSSSGTASTGELFF.

CDR3 amino acids: CASSLRPGQGPKWNTEAFF. CDR3 DNA sequence: TGTGCCAGCAGCCTCCGACCGGGACAGGGGCCAAAATGGAACACTGAAGCTTTCTTT. J is TRBJ1-1 and V is TRBV7-3, with 10 bases lining up with TRBD1. The V segment lost 5 bases and the J segment 1 base; nucleotides outside the gene matches: 16. From germline, CDR1 is SGHTA and CDR2 FQGTGA. CDR3 length equals 19 residues.

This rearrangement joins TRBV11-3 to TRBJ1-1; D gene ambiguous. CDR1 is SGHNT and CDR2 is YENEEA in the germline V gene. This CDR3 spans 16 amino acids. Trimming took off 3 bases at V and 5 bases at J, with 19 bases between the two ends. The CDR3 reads CASSFPPREVRTEAFF. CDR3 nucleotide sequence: TGTGCCAGCAGCTTCCCGCCCCGGGAAGTAAGGACTGAAGCTTTCTTT.

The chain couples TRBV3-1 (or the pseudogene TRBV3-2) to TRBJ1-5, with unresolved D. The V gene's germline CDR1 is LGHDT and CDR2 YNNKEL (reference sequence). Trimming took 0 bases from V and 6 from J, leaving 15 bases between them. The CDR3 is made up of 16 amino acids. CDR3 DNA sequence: TGTGCCAGCAGCCAAGAGGGCGCCAAGGTCACTCAGCCCCAGCATTTT. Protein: CASSQEGAKVTQPQHF.

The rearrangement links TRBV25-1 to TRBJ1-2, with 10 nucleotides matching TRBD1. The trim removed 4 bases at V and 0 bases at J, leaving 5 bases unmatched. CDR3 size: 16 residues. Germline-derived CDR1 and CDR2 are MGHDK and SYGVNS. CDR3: CASSAGTGAANYGYTF. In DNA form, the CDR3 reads TGTGCCAGCAGTGCCGGGACAGGGGCAGCTAACTATGGCTACACCTTC.

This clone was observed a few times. CDR3 bases: TGTGCCAGCAGTGAATCGGCTAGCGGGGTCACAGATACGCAGTATTTT. Translating it yields CASSESASGVTDTQYF. The chain carries TRBV6-4 and TRBJ2-3; 9 nucleotides align to TRBD2. Per the germline V gene, CDR1 is MRHNA and CDR2 is SNTAGT. This CDR3 has 16 residues. V trimming: 3 bases; J trimming: 2 bases; junction bases outside the gene matches: 6.